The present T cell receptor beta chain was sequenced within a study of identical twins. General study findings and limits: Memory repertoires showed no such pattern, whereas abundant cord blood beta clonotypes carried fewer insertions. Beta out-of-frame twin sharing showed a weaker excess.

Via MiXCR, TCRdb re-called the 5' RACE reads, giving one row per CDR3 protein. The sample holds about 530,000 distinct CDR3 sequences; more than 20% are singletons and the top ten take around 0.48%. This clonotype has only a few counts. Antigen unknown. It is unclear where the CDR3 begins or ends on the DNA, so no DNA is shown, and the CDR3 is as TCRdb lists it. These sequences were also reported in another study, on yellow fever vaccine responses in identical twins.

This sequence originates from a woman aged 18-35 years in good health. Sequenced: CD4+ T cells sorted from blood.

CDR3: CASSFFGHPNTEAFF. The V call is TRBV12-3 or TRBV12-4, the J call TRBJ1-1; the DNA was not used to check the table's D call, TRBD1. The CDR3 sequence runs 15 residues, both termini included.